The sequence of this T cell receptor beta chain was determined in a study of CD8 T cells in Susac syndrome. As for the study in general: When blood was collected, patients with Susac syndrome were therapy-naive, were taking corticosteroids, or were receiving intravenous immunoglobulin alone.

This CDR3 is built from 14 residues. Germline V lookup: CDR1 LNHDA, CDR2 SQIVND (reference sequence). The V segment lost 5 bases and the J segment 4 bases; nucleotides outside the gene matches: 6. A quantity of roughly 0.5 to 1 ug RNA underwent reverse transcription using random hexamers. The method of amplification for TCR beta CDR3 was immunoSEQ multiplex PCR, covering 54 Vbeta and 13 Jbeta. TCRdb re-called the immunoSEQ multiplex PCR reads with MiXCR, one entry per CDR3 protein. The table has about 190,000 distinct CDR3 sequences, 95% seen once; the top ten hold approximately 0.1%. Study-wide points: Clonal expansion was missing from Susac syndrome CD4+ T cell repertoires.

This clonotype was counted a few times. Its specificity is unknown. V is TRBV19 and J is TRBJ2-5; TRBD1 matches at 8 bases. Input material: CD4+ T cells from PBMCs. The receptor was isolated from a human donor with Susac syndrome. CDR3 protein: CASSPGTGRETQYF. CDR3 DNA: TGTGCCAGTAGTCCCGGGACAGGTCGAGAGACCCAGTACTTC. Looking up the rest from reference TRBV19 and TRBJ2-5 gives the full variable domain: DGGITQSPKYLFRKEGQNVTLSCEQNLNHDAMYWYRQDPGQGLRLIYYSQIVNDFQKGDIAEGYSVSREKKESFPLTVTSAQKNPTAFYLCASSPGTGRETQYFGPGTRLLVL.